These T cell receptor beta chains were read from a single sample in a study of human T cells and chemical hapten exposure. TCRdb re-called the RACE reads with MiXCR, one entry per CDR3 protein. The table records tens of thousands of distinct CDR3 sequences, around 6.6% of them present only once. Sequencing was performed on whole blood, taken in connection with sensitization to the hapten diphenylcyclopropenone (DPC). The receptors were gathered from a woman aged 30 to 39 with alopecia areata. Some clones in this sample may be carry-over from other donors' samples. The CDR3 runs from the conserved cysteine through the conserved F or W. Fields, in order: clone size, D gene, J gene, V gene, CDR3 protein, CDR3 DNA. A D gene is named only where the DNA matches it firmly. Expanded clones get a size class; other rows say once, few or many, or leave the size out.

size: many; D: -; J: TRBJ1-5; V: TRBV15; CDR3: CATRLLPYNQPQHF; DNA: TGTGCCACCAGACTCTTACCCTACAATCAGCCCCAGCATTTT
size: many; D: -; J: TRBJ1-2; V: TRBV29-1; CDR3: CSVSPSRSGGYTF; DNA: TGCAGCGTTTCCCCTTCCCGAAGCGGTGGCTACACCTTC
size: few; D: -; J: TRBJ1-1; V: TRBV5-1; CDR3: CASSLTQSGRPEAFF; DNA: TGCGCCAGCAGCTTGACGCAGAGCGGTAGGCCTGAAGCTTTCTTT
size: many; D: -; J: TRBJ2-7; V: TRBV2; CDR3: CASTRGRTYEQYF; DNA: TGTGCCAGCACCAGGGGACGGACCTACGAGCAGTACTTC
size: -; D: TRBD1; J: TRBJ1-1; V: TRBV4-2; CDR3: CASSQDRDSTEAFF; DNA: TGTGCCAGCAGCCAAGACAGGGACAGCACTGAAGCTTTCTTT
size: many; D: -; J: TRBJ1-5; V: TRBV6-1; CDR3: CASRTWGGRNQPQHF; DNA: TGTGCCAGCAGAACATGGGGCGGGCGGAATCAGCCCCAGCATTTT
size: many; D: TRBD1; J: TRBJ1-3; V: TRBV30; CDR3: CARDPDRGGTIYF; DNA: TGTGCCCGCGACCCGGACAGGGGAGGCACCATATATTTT
size: many; D: -; J: TRBJ1-6; V: TRBV2; CDR3: CASRGAGDNSPLHF; DNA: TGTGCCAGCAGGGGGGCAGGGGATAATTCACCCCTCCACTTT
size: many; D: -; J: TRBJ2-3; V: TRBV29-1; CDR3: CSVVPDFPDTQYF; DNA: TGCAGCGTTGTGCCGGACTTTCCAGATACGCAGTATTTT
size: many; D: TRBD1; J: TRBJ1-4; V: TRBV20-1; CDR3: CSATRPTGTNEKLFF; DNA: TGCAGTGCCACACGCCCGACAGGGACTAATGAAAAACTGTTTTTT
size: -; D: TRBD1; J: TRBJ2-1; V: TRBV2; CDR3: CATDRGYGNEQFF; DNA: TGTGCCACCGACAGGGGGTATGGCAATGAGCAGTTCTTC
size: few; D: -; J: TRBJ1-6; V: TRBV2; CDR3: CASSGVSSPLHF; DNA: TGTGCCAGCAGTGGGGTCTCTTCACCCCTCCACTTT
size: many; D: -; J: TRBJ2-7; V: TRBV27; CDR3: CASSWGRSYEQYF; DNA: TGTGCCAGCAGCTGGGGTAGGTCCTACGAGCAGTACTTC
size: many; D: -; J: TRBJ1-4; V: TRBV29-1; CDR3: CSGLRAGNEKLFF; DNA: TGCAGCGGGCTTAGGGCAGGGAACGAAAAACTGTTTTTT
size: many; D: -; J: TRBJ2-1; V: TRBV10-3; CDR3: CAISESKNDEQFF; DNA: TGTGCCATCAGTGAGTCGAAAAATGATGAGCAGTTCTTC
size: many; D: -; J: TRBJ2-5; V: TRBV18; CDR3: CASSRSQGQETQYF; DNA: TGTGCCAGCTCACGCAGCCAGGGACAAGAGACCCAGTACTTC
size: few; D: TRBD1; J: TRBJ1-1; V: TRBV6-6; CDR3: CASSYSWDRVSDTEAFF; DNA: TGTGCCAGCAGTTACTCTTGGGACAGGGTATCAGACACTGAAGCTTTCTTT
size: many; D: -; J: TRBJ2-3; V: TRBV4-1; CDR3: CASSQGLDMRTDTQYF; DNA: TGCGCCAGCAGCCAAGGACTAGATATGCGTACAGATACGCAGTATTTT
size: many; D: -; J: TRBJ2-5; V: TRBV6-5; CDR3: CASSYAYTQETQYF; DNA: TGTGCCAGCAGTTACGCTTATACCCAAGAGACCCAGTACTTC
size: many; D: TRBD1; J: TRBJ2-4; V: TRBV5-1; CDR3: CASSLGTAQFLAKNIQYF; DNA: TGCGCCAGCAGCTTAGGGACAGCTCAGTTTCTAGCCAAAAACATTCAGTACTTC
size: many; D: TRBD1; J: TRBJ1-2; V: TRBV3-1; CDR3: CASSQEWGQGESGGYTF; DNA: TGTGCCAGCAGCCAAGAATGGGGACAGGGGGAATCGGGTGGCTACACCTTC
size: many; D: -; J: TRBJ2-2; V: TRBV6-5; CDR3: CASSADRHTGELFF; DNA: TGTGCCAGCAGTGCCGACAGACACACCGGGGAGCTGTTTTTT
size: -; D: -; J: TRBJ1-5; V: TRBV20-1; CDR3: CSARPGGNQPQHF; DNA: TGCAGTGCTAGACCTGGGGGCAATCAGCCCCAGCATTTT